This is a list of T cell receptor beta chains from one sample in a study of T cell responses to AZD1222 COVID-19 vaccine. Some clones are missing from TCRdb's copy, which holds only in-frame ones; the method was immunoSEQ multiplex PCR. The table has 120,000 or so clones, 70% to 90% seen once. Here the sequenced sample was peripheral blood, taken 28 days after the second AZD1222 dose. Receptor source: an adult who received the AZD1222 COVID-19 vaccine. CDR3s include the opening cysteine and the closing phenylalanine or tryptophan. The D gene is left open where the match is weak. The listing skips clone size in some rows; elsewhere it reads once, few, many or a size class.

size: .
J: TRBJ1-1
D: .
V: TRBV3-1/TRBV3-2
DNA: TGTGCCAGCAGCCTATTAAGGAGCACTGAAGCTTTCTTT
CDR3: CASSLLRSTEAFF

size: .
J: TRBJ2-3
D: .
V: TRBV5-6
DNA: TGTGCCAGCAGCTTGGTCTCACAAGGGGTTGTCCCAACAAATACGCAGTATTTT
CDR3: CASSLVSQGVVPTNTQYF

size: many
J: TRBJ2-3
D: .
V: TRBV7-6
DNA: TGTGCCAGCAGCTTAAGTACGCTATTAGCGAGCACAGATACGCAGTATTTT
CDR3: CASSLSTLLASTDTQYF

size: .
J: TRBJ2-7
D: TRBD1
V: TRBV25-1
DNA: TGTGCCAGCAGTAGGACAGGGTTGTTCTACGAGCAGTACTTC
CDR3: CASSRTGLFYEQYF

size: .
J: TRBJ2-5
D: .
V: TRBV5-4
DNA: TGTGCCAGCAGCTCCATACTAGGCGAGGCGGAGACCCAGTACTTC
CDR3: CASSSILGEAETQYF

size: .
J: TRBJ1-1
D: .
V: TRBV10-3
DNA: TGTGCCATCAGTGAACGAGGGGAAACTGAAGCTTTCTTT
CDR3: CAISERGETEAFF

size: .
J: TRBJ1-3
D: TRBD1
V: TRBV5-6
DNA: TGTGCCAGCAGCTGGGGGACAGGAGGGAACACCATATATTTT
CDR3: CASSWGTGGNTIYF

size: .
J: TRBJ2-7
D: .
V: TRBV19
DNA: TGTGCCAGTAAGAAGGCAGGGGTCTCCTACGAGCAGTACTTC
CDR3: CASKKAGVSYEQYF

size: .
J: TRBJ1-5
D: .
V: TRBV19
DNA: TGTGCCAGTATTGGGGGGGGAGCTCAGCCCCAGCATTTT
CDR3: CASIGGGAQPQHF

size: .
J: TRBJ1-2
D: .
V: TRBV30
DNA: TGTGCCTGGGAGGGGGTTGGGGGTCGGATCCGCTACACCTTC
CDR3: CAWEGVGGRIRYTF

size: .
J: TRBJ1-2
D: .
V: TRBV5-4
DNA: TGTGCCAGCAGCTTTCCCCCTGACGCGACGCGGGGCTACACCTTC
CDR3: CASSFPPDATRGYTF

size: .
J: TRBJ2-5
D: .
V: TRBV6-5
DNA: TGTGCCAGCAGTTTCCAGTCTGGAGAGACCCAGTACTTC
CDR3: CASSFQSGETQYF

size: .
J: TRBJ1-1
D: TRBD1
V: TRBV19
DNA: TGTGCCAGCGCCGGGACAGTGAACACTGAAGCTTTCTTT
CDR3: CASAGTVNTEAFF

size: .
J: TRBJ2-7
D: TRBD1
V: TRBV6-6
DNA: TGTGCCAGCAGTCCCGGGACAGGGGACCGAGGGAACTACGAGCAGTACTTC
CDR3: CASSPGTGDRGNYEQYF

size: once
J: TRBJ2-3
D: TRBD2
V: TRBV4-2
DNA: TGTGCCAGCAGCCTTTCAGCGGGGGAGCCGCCTAGCACAGATACGCAGTATTTT
CDR3: CASSLSAGEPPSTDTQYF

size: .
J: TRBJ1-1
D: TRBD1
V: TRBV14
DNA: TGTGCCAGCAGCCCTCTGGACAGGGCAGAAGCTTTCTTT
CDR3: CASSPLDRAEAFF

size: .
J: TRBJ1-5
D: .
V: TRBV6-1
DNA: TGTGCCAGCAGTGAACTCGGAAGGGGAAGGCATCAGCCCCAGCATTTT
CDR3: CASSELGRGRHQPQHF

size: .
J: TRBJ2-1
D: TRBD2
V: TRBV18
DNA: TGTGCCAGCTCACCCCTCCCGGGACTAGTGAACGGCAATGAGCAGTTCTTC
CDR3: CASSPLPGLVNGNEQFF

size: once
J: TRBJ2-3
D: .
V: TRBV19
DNA: TGTGCCAGTAGTAACCGTTATAGGGACACAGATACGCAGTATTTT
CDR3: CASSNRYRDTDTQYF

size: few
J: TRBJ2-7
D: TRBD1
V: TRBV5-1
DNA: TGCGCCAGCAGCTCGGGACAGTACTACGAGCAGTACTTC
CDR3: CASSSGQYYEQYF

size: .
J: TRBJ2-7
D: .
V: TRBV28
DNA: TGTGCCAGCAGTTCCGACTGGACCCTTTTTCACTTC
CDR3: CASSSDWTLFHF

size: .
J: TRBJ2-3
D: .
V: TRBV6-2/TRBV6-3
DNA: TGTGCCAGCAGTTACGGACTACACACAGATACGCAGTATTTT
CDR3: CASSYGLHTDTQYF

size: .
J: TRBJ2-5
D: .
V: TRBV19
DNA: TGTGCCAGCCGAGCGGGCGACCGAGGGGACCAAGAGACCCAGTACTTC
CDR3: CASRAGDRGDQETQYF

size: .
J: TRBJ1-1
D: .
V: TRBV6-1
DNA: TGTGCCAGCAGTGAAGCGCGGGGGTTGGGTGAAGCTTTCTTT
CDR3: CASSEARGLGEAFF

size: .
J: TRBJ1-6
D: .
V: TRBV2
DNA: TGTGCCAGCAGGGTGGAGGGGACACCCAATTCACCCCTCCACTTT
CDR3: CASRVEGTPNSPLHF

size: .
J: TRBJ1-5
D: TRBD1
V: TRBV10-3
DNA: TGTGCCTCCCGACAGGGGGAGAATCAGCCCCAGCATTTT
CDR3: CASRQGENQPQHF

size: few
J: TRBJ1-5
D: .
V: TRBV9
DNA: TGTGCCAGCAGCGTATCGGGAATTAGCAATCAGCCCCAGCATTTT
CDR3: CASSVSGISNQPQHF

size: .
J: TRBJ1-2
D: TRBD1
V: TRBV5-1
DNA: TGCGCCAGCAGCTTGGTAGTACAGGGGGAAGGCTATGGCTACACCTTC
CDR3: CASSLVVQGEGYGYTF

size: .
J: TRBJ2-1
D: .
V: TRBV24-1
DNA: TGTGCCACCGAGGCATCAAATGAGCAGTTCTTC
CDR3: CATEASNEQFF

size: .
J: TRBJ2-7
D: TRBD2
V: TRBV11-3
DNA: TGTGCCAGCAAAGAGGCTAGCGGGAATCACGAGCAGTACTTC
CDR3: CASKEASGNHEQYF

size: once
J: TRBJ2-7
D: TRBD1
V: TRBV28
DNA: TGTGCCAGCAGTTTACACAGGGGGGAAACCTACGAGCAGTACTTC
CDR3: CASSLHRGETYEQYF

size: .
J: TRBJ1-2
D: .
V: TRBV2
DNA: TGTGCCAGCCCGATGGGGGCCTATGGCTACACCTTC
CDR3: CASPMGAYGYTF